This T cell receptor beta chain was identified during a study of technical replicates of blood from a few donors. Sequenced by immunoSEQ multiplex PCR; TCRdb stores in-frame clones only, minus some. The sample has roughly 62,000 clones, 91% seen once. CDR3 length: 13 residues. Germline V gene lookup returns CDR1 SSHAT and CDR2 FNYEAQ (reference sequence). Trimming took 3 bases from V and 6 from J, leaving 12 bases between them. The source material was PBMCs. This receptor was obtained from a human donor in good health. Some clones in this sample may be carry-over from other donors' samples. J is TRBJ2-7 and V is TRBV7-7; a possible D gene is TRBD1 (7 bases). As DNA, the CDR3 is TGTGCCAGCAGCTTGACAGGGACTTCCGAGCAGTACTTC. Translating gives CASSLTGTSEQYF.